This entry describes one T cell receptor beta chain. Trimming took off 7 bases at V and 5 bases at J, with 23 bases between the two ends. The CDR3 consists of 16 residues. Germline V gene data show CDR1 as SGHRS and CDR2 as YFSETQ. Only in-frame clones appear in the TCRdb table, and some are missing; sequencing was by immunoSEQ multiplex PCR. The top ten clones hold less than 2% of a sample with about 160,000 clones, 85% to 95% of them seen once. This entry is derived from a study of blood T cell repertoires in COVID-19. Study overall: Acute and convalescent COVID-19 specimens originated in the United States, Italy and Spain.

The clonotype originates from a woman aged 55-70 years with COVID-19, enrolled during active disease. The chain links TRBV5-1 to TRBJ2-3, with D possibly being TRBD1 (5 bases). Sequencing was performed on peripheral blood. The CDR3 DNA reads TGCGCCAGCTCCCCTTCTATAGGGGTTGGGGAAGATACGCAGTATTTT. Translated, it gives CASSPSIGVGEDTQYF.